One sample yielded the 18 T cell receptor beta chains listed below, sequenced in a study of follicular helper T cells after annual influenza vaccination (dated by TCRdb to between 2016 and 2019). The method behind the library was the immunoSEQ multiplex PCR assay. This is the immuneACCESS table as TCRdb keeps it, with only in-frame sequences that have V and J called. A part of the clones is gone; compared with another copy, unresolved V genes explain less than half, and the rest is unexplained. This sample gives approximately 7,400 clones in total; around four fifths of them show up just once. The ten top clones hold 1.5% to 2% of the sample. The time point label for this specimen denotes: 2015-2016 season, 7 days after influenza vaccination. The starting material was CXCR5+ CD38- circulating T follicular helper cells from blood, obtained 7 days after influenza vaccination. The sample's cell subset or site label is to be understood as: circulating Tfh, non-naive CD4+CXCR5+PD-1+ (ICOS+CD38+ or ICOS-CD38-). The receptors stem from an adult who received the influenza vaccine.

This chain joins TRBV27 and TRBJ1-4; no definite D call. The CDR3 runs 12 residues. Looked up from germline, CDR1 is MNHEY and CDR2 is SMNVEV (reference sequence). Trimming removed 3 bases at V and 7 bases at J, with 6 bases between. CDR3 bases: TGTGCCAGCAGTTTTACGGGTGAAAAACTGTTTTTT. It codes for CASSFTGEKLFF.

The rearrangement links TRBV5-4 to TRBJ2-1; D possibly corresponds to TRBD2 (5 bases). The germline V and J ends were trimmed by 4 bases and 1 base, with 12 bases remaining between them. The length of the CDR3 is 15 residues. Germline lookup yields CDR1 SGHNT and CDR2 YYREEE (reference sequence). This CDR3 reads CASSHGQRSYNEQFF. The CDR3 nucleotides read TGTGCCAGCAGCCACGGCCAGCGGTCCTACAATGAGCAGTTCTTC.

The CDR3 sequence is CASSIVGTSNTEAFF. The CDR3 region has the DNA TGTGCCAGTAGTATAGTAGGGACATCGAACACTGAAGCTTTCTTT. This rearrangement joins TRBV19 to TRBJ1-1, with D maybe TRBD1 (6 bases). This CDR3 has 15 amino acids. Germline lookup yields CDR1 LNHDA and CDR2 SQIVND (reference sequence). The V end was cut by 1 base, the J end by 1 base, with 10 bases between.

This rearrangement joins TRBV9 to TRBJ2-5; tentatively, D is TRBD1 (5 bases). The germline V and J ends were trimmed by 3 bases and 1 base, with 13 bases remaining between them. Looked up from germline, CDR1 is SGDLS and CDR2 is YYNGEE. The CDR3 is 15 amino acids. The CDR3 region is CASSASSGLQETQYF. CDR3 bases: TGTGCCAGCAGCGCCTCTTCAGGGCTCCAAGAGACCCAGTACTTC.

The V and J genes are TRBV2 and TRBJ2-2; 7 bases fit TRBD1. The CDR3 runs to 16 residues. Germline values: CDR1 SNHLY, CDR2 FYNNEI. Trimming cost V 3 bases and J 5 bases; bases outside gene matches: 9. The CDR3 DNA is TGTGCCAGCAGTGAGAGAGGGGGCGAGGGAACCGGGGAGCTGTTTTTT. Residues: CASSERGGEGTGELFF.

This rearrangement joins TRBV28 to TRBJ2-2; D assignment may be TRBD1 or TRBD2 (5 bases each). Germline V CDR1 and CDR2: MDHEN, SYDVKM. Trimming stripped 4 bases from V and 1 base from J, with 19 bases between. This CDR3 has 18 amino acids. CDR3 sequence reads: CASSSAFLGRRNTGELFF. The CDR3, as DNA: TGTGCCAGCAGTTCGGCATTCCTGGGACGGAGGAACACCGGGGAGCTGTTTTTT.

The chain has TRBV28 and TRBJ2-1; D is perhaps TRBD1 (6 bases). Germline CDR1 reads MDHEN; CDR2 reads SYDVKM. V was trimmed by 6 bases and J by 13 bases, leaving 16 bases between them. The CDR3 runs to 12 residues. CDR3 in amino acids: CASSPGGFDQFF. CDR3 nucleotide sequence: TGTGCCAGCAGCCCTGGGGGCTTCGATCAGTTCTTC.

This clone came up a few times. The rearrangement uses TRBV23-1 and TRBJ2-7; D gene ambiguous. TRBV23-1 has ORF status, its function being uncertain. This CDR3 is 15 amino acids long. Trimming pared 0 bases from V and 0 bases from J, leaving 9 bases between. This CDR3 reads CASSQSRRPSYEQYF. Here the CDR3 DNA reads TGCGCCAGCAGTCAATCCCGCCGTCCCTCCTACGAGCAGTACTTC.

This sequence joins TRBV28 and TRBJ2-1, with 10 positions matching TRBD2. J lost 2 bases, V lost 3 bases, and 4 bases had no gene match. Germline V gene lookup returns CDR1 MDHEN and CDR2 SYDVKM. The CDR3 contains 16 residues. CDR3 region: CASSFRSGRAYNEQFF. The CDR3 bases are TGTGCCAGCAGTTTTCGAAGCGGGAGGGCCTACAATGAGCAGTTCTTC.

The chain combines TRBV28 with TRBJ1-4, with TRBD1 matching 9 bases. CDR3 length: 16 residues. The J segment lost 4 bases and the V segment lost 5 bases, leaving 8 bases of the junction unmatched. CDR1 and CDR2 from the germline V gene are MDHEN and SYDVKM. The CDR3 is CASSTSDRGFNEKLFF. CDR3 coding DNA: TGTGCCAGCAGTACATCCGACAGGGGGTTTAATGAAAAACTGTTTTTT. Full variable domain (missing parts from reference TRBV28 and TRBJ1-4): DVKVTQSSRYLVKRTGEKVFLECVQDMDHENMFWYRQDPGLGLRLIYFSYDVKMKEKGDIPEGYSVSREKKERFSLILESASTNQTSMYLCASSTSDRGFNEKLFFGSGTQLSVL.

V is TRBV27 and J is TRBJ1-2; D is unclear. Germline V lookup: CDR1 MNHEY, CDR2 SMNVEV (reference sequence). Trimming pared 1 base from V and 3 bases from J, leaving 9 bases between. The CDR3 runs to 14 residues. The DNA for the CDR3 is TGTGCCAGCAGTTTATTCGGGGAGGACTATGGCTACACCTTC. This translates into CASSLFGEDYGYTF.

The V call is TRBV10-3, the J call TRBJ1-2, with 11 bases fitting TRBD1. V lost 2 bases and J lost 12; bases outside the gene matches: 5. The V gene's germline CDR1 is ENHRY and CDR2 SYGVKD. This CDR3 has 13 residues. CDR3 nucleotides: TGTGCCATCAGTGAGGGACAGGGGGCGCGACACACCTTC. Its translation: CAISEGQGARHTF.

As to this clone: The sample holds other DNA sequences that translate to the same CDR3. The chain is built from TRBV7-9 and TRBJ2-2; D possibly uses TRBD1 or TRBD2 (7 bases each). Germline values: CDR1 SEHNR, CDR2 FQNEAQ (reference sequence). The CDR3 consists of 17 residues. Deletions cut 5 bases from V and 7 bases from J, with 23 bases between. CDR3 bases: TGTGCCAGCAGCCAACTGAGGGGGCGGGGGCAAGGCGGGGAGCTGTTTTTT. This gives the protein CASSQLRGRGQGGELFF. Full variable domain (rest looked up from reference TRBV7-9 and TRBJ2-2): DTGVSQNPRHKITKRGQNVTFRCDPISEHNRLYWYRQTLGQGPEFLTYFQNEAQLEKSRLLSDRFSAERPKGSFSTLEIQRTEQGDSAMYLCASSQLRGRGQGGELFFGEGSRLTVL.

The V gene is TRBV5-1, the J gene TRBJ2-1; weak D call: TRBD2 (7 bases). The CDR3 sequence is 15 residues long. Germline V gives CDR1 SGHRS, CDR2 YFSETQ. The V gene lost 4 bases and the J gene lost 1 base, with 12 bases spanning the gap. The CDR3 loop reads CASSEQGGSYNEQFF. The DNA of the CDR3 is TGCGCCAGCAGCGAACAGGGAGGGTCCTACAATGAGCAGTTCTTC. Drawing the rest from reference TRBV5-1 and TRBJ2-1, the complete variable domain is KAGVTQTPRYLIKTRGQQVTLSCSPISGHRSVSWYQQTPGQGLQFLFEYFSETQRNKGNFPGRFSGRQFSNSRSEMNVSTLELGDSALYLCASSEQGGSYNEQFFGPGTRLTVL.

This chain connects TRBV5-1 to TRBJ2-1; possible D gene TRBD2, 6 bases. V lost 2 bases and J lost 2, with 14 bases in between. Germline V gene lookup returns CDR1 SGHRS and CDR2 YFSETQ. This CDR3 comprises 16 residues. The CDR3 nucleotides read TGCGCCAGCAGCTTCGGCGGGGCGTCAGCCTACAATGAGCAGTTCTTC. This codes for CASSFGGASAYNEQFF.

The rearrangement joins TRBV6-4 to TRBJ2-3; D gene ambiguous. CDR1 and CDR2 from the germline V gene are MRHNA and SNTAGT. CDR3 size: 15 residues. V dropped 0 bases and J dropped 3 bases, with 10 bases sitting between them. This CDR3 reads CASSDSGHRTDTQYF. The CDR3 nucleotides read TGTGCCAGCAGTGACTCTGGGCATCGGACAGATACGCAGTATTTT.

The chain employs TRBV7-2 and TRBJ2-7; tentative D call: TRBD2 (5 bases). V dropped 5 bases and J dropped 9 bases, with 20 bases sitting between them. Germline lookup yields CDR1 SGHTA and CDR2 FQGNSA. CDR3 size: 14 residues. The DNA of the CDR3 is TGTGCCAGCAGCCCGTCTGGAGGCACCCCGGGGCAGTACTTC. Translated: CASSPSGGTPGQYF.

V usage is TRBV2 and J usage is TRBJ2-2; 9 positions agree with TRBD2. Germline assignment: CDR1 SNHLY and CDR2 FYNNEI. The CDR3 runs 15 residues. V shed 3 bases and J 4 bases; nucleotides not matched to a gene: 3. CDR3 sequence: CASSESGRLTGELFF. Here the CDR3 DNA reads TGTGCCAGCAGTGAGAGCGGGAGGCTCACCGGGGAGCTGTTTTTT. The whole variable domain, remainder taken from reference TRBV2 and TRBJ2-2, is EPEVTQTPSHQVTQMGQEVILRCVPISNHLYFYWYRQILGQKVEFLVSFYNNEISEKSEIFDDQFSVERPDGSNFTLKIRSTKLEDSAMYFCASSESGRLTGELFFGEGSRLTVL.